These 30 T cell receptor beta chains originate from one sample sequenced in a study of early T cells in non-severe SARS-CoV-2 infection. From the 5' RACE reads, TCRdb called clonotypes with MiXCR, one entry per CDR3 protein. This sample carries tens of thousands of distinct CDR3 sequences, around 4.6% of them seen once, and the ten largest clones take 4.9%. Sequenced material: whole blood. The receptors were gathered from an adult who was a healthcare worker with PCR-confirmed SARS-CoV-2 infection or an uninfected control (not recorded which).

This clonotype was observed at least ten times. The CDR3 DNA sequence: TGTGCCAGCAGCTTCGGAGTAGCGGCTATCAACAATGAGCAGTTCTTC. Protein: CASSFGVAAINNEQFF. The chain links TRBV7-3 to TRBJ2-1, with a possible D match to TRBD2 (6 bases). The CDR3 spans 16 residues. V lost 3 bases and J lost 5, with 17 bases in between. The germline V gene has CDR1 SGHTA and CDR2 FQGTGA.

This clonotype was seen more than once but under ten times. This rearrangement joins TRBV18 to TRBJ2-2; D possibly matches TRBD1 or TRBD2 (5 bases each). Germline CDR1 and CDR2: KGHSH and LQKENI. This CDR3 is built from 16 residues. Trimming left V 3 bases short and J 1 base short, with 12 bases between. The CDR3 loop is CASSPGAELNTGELFF. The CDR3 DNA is TGTGCCAGCTCACCCGGGGCCGAACTGAACACCGGGGAGCTGTTTTTT.

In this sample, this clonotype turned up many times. CDR3 region: CASSPITGADIQYF. The CDR3 nucleotides are TGTGCCAGCAGCCCCATCACAGGGGCGGACATTCAGTACTTC. The rearrangement uses TRBV7-8 and TRBJ2-4; 7 nucleotides line up with TRBD1. The CDR3 has 14 residues. J was trimmed by 8 bases and V by 5 bases; bases with no gene match: 9. Per the germline V gene, CDR1 is SGHVS and CDR2 is FQNEAQ. The full variable domain, completed using reference TRBV7-8 and TRBJ2-4, is GAGVSQSPRYKVAKRGQDVALRCDPISGHVSLFWYQQALGQGPEFLTYFQNEAQLDKSGLPSDRFFAERPEGSVSTLKIQRTQQEDSAVYLCASSPITGADIQYFGAGTRLSVL.

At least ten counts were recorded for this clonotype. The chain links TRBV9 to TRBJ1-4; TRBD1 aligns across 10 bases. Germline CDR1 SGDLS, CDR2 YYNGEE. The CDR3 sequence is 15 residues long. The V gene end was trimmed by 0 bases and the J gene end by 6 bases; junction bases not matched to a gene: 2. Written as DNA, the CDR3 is TGTGCCAGCAGCGTAGAGGGACAGGGGCATGAAAAACTGTTTTTT. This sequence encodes CASSVEGQGHEKLFF.

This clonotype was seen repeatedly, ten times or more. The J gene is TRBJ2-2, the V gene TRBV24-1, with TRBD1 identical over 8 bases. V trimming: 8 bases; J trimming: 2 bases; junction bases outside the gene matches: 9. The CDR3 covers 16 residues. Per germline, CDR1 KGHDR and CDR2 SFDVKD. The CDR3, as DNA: TGTGCCACCACCAGCGGGCAGGGGGCAAACACCGGGGAGCTGTTTTTT. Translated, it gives CATTSGQGANTGELFF.

The CDR3 reads CSAPLRPTDEQFF. The CDR3 nucleotides are TGCAGTGCCCCGCTACGCCCGACGGATGAGCAGTTCTTC. The chain is built from TRBV20-1 and TRBJ2-1; no definite D call. The CDR3 is 13 residues long. Trimming cost V 6 bases and J 8 bases, with 17 bases left between them. CDR1 and CDR2 (germline): DFQATT, SNEGSKA (reference sequence).

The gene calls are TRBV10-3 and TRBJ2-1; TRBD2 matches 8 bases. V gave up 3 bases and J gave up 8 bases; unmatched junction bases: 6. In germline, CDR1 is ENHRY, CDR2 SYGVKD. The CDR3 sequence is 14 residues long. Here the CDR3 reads CAISEGTSRDEQFF. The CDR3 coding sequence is TGTGCCATCAGTGAAGGGACTAGTCGCGATGAGCAGTTCTTC.

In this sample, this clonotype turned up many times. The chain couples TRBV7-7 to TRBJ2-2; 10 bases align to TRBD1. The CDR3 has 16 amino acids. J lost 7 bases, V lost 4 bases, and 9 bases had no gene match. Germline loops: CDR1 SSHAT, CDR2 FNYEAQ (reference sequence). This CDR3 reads CASSSSGQGLRGELFF. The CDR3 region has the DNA TGTGCCAGCAGCTCTTCGGGACAGGGGCTGCGCGGGGAGCTGTTTTTT.

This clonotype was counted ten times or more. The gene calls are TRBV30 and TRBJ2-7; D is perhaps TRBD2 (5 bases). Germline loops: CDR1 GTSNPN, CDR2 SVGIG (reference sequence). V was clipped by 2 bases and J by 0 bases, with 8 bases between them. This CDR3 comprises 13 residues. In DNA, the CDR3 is TGTGCCTGGAGTCCGGGAAACTCCTACGAGCAGTACTTC. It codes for CAWSPGNSYEQYF.

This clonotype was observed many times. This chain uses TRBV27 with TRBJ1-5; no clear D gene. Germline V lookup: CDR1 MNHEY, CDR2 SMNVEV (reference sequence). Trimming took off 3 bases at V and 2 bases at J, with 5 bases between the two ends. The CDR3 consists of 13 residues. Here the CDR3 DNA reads TGTGCCAGCAGTTTCCGGGGCAATCAGCCCCAGCATTTT. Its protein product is CASSFRGNQPQHF.

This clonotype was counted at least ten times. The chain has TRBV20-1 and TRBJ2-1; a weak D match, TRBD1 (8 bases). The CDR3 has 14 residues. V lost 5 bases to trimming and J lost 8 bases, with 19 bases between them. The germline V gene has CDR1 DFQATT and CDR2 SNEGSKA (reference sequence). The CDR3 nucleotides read TGCAGTGCTCAGACCGGACAGGGAGGGGATGAGCAGTTCTTC. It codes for CSAQTGQGGDEQFF.

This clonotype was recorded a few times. For the CDR3, the DNA is TGCAGCGTTGGAGGGAACAGGGTAATTCGCGAGCAGTACTTC. Protein: CSVGGNRVIREQYF. This chain uses TRBV29-1 with TRBJ2-7; TRBD1 might be the D (6 bases). V lost 4 bases and J lost 6, with 19 bases in between. The CDR3 is 14 amino acids. From germline, CDR1 is SQVTM and CDR2 ANQGSEA.

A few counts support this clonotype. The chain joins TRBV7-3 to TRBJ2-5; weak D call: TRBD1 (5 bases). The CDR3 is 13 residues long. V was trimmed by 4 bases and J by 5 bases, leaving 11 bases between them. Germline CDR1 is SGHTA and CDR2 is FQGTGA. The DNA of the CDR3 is TGTGCCAGCAGCTCAGGGTCCTTGGAGACCCAGTACTTC. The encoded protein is CASSSGSLETQYF.

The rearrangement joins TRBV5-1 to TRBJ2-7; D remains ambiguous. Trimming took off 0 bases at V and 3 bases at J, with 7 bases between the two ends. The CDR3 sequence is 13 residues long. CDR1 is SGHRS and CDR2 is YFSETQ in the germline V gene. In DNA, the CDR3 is TGCGCCAGCAGCTTGGGGCAGCTCTACGAGCAGTACTTC. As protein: CASSLGQLYEQYF.

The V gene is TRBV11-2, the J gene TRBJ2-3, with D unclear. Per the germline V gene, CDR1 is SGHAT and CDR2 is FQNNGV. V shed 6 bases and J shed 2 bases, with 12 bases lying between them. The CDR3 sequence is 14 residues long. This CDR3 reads CASRSGRNTDTQYF. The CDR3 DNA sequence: TGTGCCAGCAGGTCTGGTCGGAACACAGATACGCAGTATTTT.

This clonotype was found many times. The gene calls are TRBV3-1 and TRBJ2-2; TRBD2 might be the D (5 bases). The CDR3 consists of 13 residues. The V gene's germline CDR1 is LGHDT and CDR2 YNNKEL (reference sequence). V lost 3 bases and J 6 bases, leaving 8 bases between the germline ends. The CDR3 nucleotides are TGTGCCAGCAGCCAGAGAGGGTCCGGGGAGCTGTTTTTT. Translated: CASSQRGSGELFF.

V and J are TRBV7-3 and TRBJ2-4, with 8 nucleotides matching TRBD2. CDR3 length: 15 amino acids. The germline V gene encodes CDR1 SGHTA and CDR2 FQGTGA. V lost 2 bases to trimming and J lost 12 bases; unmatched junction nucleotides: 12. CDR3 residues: CASSLSSGSGAPQYF. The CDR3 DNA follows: TGTGCCAGCAGCTTATCCAGCGGGAGTGGAGCTCCTCAGTACTTC.

CDR3 protein: CASSEQGAYTIYF. The DNA of the CDR3 is TGTGCCAGCAGTGAACAGGGGGCATACACCATATATTTT. V gene TRBV2 combines with J gene TRBJ1-3; 8 bases line up with TRBD1. The V gene end was trimmed by 2 bases and the J gene end by 8 bases; junction bases not matched to a gene: 2. Germline-derived CDR1 and CDR2 are SNHLY and FYNNEI. There are 13 residues in the CDR3.

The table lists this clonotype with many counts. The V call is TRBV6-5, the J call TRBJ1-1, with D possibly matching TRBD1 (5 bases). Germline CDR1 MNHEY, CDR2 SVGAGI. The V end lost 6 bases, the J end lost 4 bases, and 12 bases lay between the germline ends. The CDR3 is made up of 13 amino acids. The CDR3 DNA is TGTGCCAGCAGAACAATGGGGGGCACTGAAGCTTTCTTT. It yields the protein CASRTMGGTEAFF.

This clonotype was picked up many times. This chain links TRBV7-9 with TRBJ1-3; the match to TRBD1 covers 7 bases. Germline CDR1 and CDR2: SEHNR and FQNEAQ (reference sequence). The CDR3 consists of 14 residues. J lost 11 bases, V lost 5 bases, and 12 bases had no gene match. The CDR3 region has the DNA TGTGCCAGCAGCATAGGGGGCGGATGGACCGCCATATATTTT. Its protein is CASSIGGGWTAIYF.

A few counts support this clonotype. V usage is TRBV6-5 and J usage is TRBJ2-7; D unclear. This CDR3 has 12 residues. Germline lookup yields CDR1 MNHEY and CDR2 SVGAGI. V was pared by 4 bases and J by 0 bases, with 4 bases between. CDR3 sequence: CASSSSSYEQYF. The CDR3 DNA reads TGTGCCAGCAGTTCGAGCTCCTACGAGCAGTACTTC.

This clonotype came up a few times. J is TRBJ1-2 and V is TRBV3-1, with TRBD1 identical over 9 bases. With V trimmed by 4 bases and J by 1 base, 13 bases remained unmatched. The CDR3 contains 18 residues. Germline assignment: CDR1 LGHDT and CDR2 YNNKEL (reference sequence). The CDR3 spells CASSPTSGQGDLNYGYTF. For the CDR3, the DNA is TGTGCCAGCAGCCCGACATCGGGACAGGGAGACCTTAACTATGGCTACACCTTC.

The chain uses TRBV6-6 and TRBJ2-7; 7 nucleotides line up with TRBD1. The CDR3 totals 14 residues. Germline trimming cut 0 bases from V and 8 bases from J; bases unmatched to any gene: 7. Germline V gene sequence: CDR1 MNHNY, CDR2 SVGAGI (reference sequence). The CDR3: CASSYSGDSYKQYF. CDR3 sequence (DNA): TGTGCCAGCAGTTACTCGGGGGACAGTTACAAGCAGTACTTC.

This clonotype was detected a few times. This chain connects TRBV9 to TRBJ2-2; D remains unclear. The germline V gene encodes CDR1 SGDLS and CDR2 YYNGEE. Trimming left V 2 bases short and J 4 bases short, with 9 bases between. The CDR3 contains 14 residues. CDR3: CASSVERITGELFF. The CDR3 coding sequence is TGTGCCAGCAGCGTGGAACGAATCACCGGGGAGCTGTTTTTT.

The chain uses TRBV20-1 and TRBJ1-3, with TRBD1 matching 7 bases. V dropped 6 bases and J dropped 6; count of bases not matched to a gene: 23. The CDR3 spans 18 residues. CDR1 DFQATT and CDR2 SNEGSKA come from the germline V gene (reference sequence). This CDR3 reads CSALKPPGQLLPENTIYF. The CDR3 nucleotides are TGCAGTGCCCTCAAGCCCCCGGGACAGCTATTACCAGAAAACACCATATATTTT.

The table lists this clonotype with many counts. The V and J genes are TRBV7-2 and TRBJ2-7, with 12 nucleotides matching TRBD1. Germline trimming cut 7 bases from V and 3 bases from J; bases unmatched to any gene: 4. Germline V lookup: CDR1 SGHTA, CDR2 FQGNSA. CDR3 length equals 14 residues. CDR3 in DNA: TGTGCCAGCACCAGGGACAGGGGGCGCTACGAGCAGTACTTC. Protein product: CASTRDRGRYEQYF.

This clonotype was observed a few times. The CDR3 nucleotides read TGCGCCAGCAGCTTGGATCCAGCGACAAACACCGGGGAGCTGTTTTTT. Encoded protein: CASSLDPATNTGELFF. V is TRBV5-1 and J is TRBJ2-2; no reliable D call. Looked up from germline, CDR1 is SGHRS and CDR2 is YFSETQ. This CDR3 comprises 16 residues. Trimming pared 0 bases from V and 2 bases from J, leaving 11 bases between. Variable domain in full (rest from reference TRBV5-1 and TRBJ2-2): KAGVTQTPRYLIKTRGQQVTLSCSPISGHRSVSWYQQTPGQGLQFLFEYFSETQRNKGNFPGRFSGRQFSNSRSEMNVSTLELGDSALYLCASSLDPATNTGELFFGEGSRLTVL.

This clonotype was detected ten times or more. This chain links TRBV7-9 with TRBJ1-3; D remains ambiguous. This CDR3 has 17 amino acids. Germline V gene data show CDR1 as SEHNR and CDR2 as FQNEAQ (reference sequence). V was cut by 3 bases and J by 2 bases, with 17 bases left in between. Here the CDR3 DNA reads TGTGCCAGCAGCTTTAAGGACCCACAGCCTCCTGGAAACACCATATATTTT. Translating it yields CASSFKDPQPPGNTIYF.

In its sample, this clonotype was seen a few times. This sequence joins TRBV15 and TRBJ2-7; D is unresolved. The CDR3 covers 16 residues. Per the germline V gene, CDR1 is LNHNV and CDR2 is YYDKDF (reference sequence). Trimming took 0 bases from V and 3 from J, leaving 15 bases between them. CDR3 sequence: CATSRDSTRLGYEQYF. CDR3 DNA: TGTGCCACCAGCAGAGATTCCACGCGTCTCGGCTACGAGCAGTACTTC.

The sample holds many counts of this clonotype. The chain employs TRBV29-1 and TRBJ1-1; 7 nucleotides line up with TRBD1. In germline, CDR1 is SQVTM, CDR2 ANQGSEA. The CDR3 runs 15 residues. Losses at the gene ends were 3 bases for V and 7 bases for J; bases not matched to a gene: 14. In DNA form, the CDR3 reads TGCAGCGTTGACCCCCCACTGACAGGGCCCCTTGAAGCTTTCTTT. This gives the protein CSVDPPLTGPLEAFF.